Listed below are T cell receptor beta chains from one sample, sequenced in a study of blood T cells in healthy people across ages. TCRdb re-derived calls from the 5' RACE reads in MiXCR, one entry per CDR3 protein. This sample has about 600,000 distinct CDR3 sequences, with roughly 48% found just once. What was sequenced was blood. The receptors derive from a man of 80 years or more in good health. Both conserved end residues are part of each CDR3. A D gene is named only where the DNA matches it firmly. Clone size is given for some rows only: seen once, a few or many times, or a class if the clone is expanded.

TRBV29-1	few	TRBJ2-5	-	CSVEGHNGETQYF	TGCAGCGTTGAAGGGCACAATGGGGAGACCCAGTACTTC
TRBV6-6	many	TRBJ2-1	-	CASSFLGGNNEQFF	TGTGCCAGCAGTTTCCTAGGGGGAAACAATGAGCAGTTCTTC
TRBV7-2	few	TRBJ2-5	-	CASSLVLNSGTQYF	TGTGCCAGCAGCTTAGTACTCAATTCGGGGACCCAGTACTTC
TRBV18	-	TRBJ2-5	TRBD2	CASSPGLVQEAQYF	TGTGCCAGCTCACCGGGACTAGTCCAAGAGGCCCAGTACTTC
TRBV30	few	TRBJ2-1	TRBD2	CAWTKLAGPYNEQFF	TGTGCCTGGACCAAACTAGCGGGGCCCTACAATGAGCAGTTCTTC
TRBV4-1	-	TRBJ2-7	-	CASSHGRSFSYEQYF	TGCGCCAGCAGCCACGGAAGGTCCTTCTCCTACGAGCAGTACTTC
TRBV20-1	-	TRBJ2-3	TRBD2	CSARASGSDTQYF	TGCAGTGCTAGGGCCAGCGGGAGCGATACGCAGTATTTT
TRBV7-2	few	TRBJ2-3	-	CASSPYRDYTQYF	TGTGCCAGCAGCCCTTACAGAGATTATACGCAGTATTTT
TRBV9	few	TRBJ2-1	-	CASRARRGESYNEQFF	TGTGCCAGCAGAGCAAGAAGGGGTGAGTCCTACAATGAGCAGTTCTTC
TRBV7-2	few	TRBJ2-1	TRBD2	CASSLSFRASGKYNEQFF	TGTGCCAGCAGCTTATCTTTTCGGGCTAGCGGGAAATACAATGAGCAGTTCTTC
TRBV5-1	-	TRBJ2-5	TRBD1	CASSWQGAEETQYF	TGCGCCAGCAGCTGGCAGGGGGCGGAGGAGACCCAGTACTTC
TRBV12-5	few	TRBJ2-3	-	CASGLGQFGTDTQYF	TGTGCTAGTGGTTTAGGACAGTTTGGCACAGATACGCAGTATTTT
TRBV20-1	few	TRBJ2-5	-	CSAPNPRGQETQYF	TGCAGTGCACCCAACCCGAGGGGGCAAGAGACCCAGTACTTC
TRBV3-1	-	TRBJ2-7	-	CASSQEEGEQYF	TGTGCCAGCAGCCAAGAGGAGGGGGAGCAGTACTTC
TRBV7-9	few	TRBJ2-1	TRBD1	CASSTGQGPYNEQFF	TGTGCCAGCAGCACCGGACAGGGCCCCTACAATGAGCAGTTCTTC
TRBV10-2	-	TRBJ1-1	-	CASGGGTEAFF	TGCGCCAGCGGGGGAGGAACTGAAGCTTTCTTT
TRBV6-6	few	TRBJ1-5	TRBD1	CASSFSQGGQGGQPQHF	TGTGCCAGCAGTTTTTCCCAGGGGGGACAGGGAGGCCAGCCCCAGCATTTT
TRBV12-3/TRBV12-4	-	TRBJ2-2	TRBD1	CASRAPGQGTGELFF	TGTGCCAGCAGAGCACCGGGACAGGGGACCGGGGAGCTGTTTTTT
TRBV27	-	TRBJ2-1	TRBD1	CASSRSTDRRLSNEQFF	TGTGCCAGTAGTAGATCGACGGACAGGCGACTATCCAATGAGCAGTTCTTC
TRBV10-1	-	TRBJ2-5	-	CASSESRYTETQYF	TGCGCCAGCAGTGAGTCCAGGTATACGGAGACCCAGTACTTC
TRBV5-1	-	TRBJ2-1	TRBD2	CASSFQPGLGGDEQFF	TGCGCCAGCAGCTTCCAACCGGGACTAGGGGGGGATGAGCAGTTCTTC
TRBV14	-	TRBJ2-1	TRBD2	CASSQVAGLAGGNEQFF	TGTGCCAGCAGCCAAGTAGCGGGACTAGCGGGAGGGAATGAGCAGTTCTTC
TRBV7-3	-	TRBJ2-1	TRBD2	CASSLGTSGANEQFF	TGTGCCAGCAGCTTAGGGACTAGCGGGGCTAATGAGCAGTTCTTC
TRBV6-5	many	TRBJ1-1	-	CASSYSGGRSAFF	TGTGCCAGCAGTTACTCGGGGGGGCGGTCGGCTTTCTTT
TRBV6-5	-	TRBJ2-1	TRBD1	CASRVLGTGGYEQFF	TGTGCCAGCAGGGTTCTGGGGACAGGGGGTTATGAGCAGTTCTTC
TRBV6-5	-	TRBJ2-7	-	CASSFRVGDYEQYF	TGTGCCAGCAGCTTCAGGGTGGGGGACTACGAGCAGTACTTC
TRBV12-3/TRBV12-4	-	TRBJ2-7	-	CASSAGQSQQQYF	TGTGCCAGCAGTGCCGGACAGAGTCAACAGCAGTACTTC
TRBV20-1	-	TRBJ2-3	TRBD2	CSARSPNGRGDTQYF	TGCAGTGCTAGGAGTCCTAACGGGAGGGGGGATACGCAGTATTTT
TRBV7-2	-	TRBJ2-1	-	CASSLSYYNEQFF	TGTGCCAGCAGCCTCAGTTATTACAATGAGCAGTTCTTC
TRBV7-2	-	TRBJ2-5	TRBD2	CASSPGTSGVQLETQYF	TGTGCCAGCAGCCCCGGGACTAGCGGGGTGCAGTTGGAGACCCAGTACTTC
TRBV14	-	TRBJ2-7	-	CASSRQTSPTRNYEQYF	TGTGCCAGCAGCCGTCAAACCTCCCCGACTAGAAACTACGAGCAGTACTTC
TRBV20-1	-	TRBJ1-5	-	CSASGPGIYSNQPQHF	TGCAGTGCTAGTGGTCCAGGGATTTATAGCAATCAGCCCCAGCATTTT
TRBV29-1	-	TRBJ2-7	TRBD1	CSTRDREFDEQYF	TGCAGCACACGGGACAGGGAATTCGACGAGCAGTACTTC
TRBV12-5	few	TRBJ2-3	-	CASGMNQGPDTQYF	TGTGCTAGTGGTATGAACCAGGGCCCGGATACGCAGTATTTT
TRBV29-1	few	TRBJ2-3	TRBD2	CSVEGLAGNTDTQYF	TGCAGCGTTGAGGGACTAGCGGGAAACACAGATACGCAGTATTTT
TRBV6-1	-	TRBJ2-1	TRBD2	CACSRPLRGGGFVDEQFF	TGTGCCTGCAGTAGACCACTTCGGGGCGGGGGATTTGTCGATGAGCAGTTCTTC
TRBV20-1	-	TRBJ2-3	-	CSVTTGPRDTQYF	TGCAGTGTCACTACGGGACCGAGGGATACGCAGTATTTT
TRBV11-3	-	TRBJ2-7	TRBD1	CASSLDLPDRVYEQYF	TGTGCCAGCAGCTTAGATCTCCCGGACAGGGTCTACGAGCAGTACTTC
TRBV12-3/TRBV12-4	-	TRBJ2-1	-	CASSLEQGGGEQFF	TGTGCCAGCAGTTTAGAACAGGGCGGGGGTGAGCAGTTCTTC
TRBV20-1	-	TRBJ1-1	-	CRAGMLNTEAFF	TGCAGAGCAGGGATGCTGAACACTGAAGCTTTCTTT
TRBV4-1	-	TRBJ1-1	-	CASSQRPPSRQPYTEAFF	TGCGCCAGCAGCCAACGACCGCCTTCGCGCCAGCCCTACACTGAAGCTTTCTTT
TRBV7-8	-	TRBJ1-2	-	CASSFRANYGYTF	TGTGCCAGCAGCTTCCGGGCTAACTATGGCTACACCTTC
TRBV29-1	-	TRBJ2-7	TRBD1	CSVRTGTGPYEQYF	TGCAGCGTAAGAACCGGGACAGGACCCTACGAGCAGTACTTC